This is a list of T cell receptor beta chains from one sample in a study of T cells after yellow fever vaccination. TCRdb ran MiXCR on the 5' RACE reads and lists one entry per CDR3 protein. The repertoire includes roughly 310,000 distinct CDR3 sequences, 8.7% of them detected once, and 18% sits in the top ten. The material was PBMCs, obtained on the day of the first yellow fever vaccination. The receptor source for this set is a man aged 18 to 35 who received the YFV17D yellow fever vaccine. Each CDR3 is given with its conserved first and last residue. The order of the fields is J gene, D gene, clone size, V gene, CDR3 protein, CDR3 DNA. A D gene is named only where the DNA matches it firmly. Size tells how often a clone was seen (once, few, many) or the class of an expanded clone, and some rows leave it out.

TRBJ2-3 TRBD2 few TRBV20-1 CSAPERRGGSDTQYF TGCAGTGCTCCGGAGCGGCGGGGGGGATCAGATACGCAGTATTTT
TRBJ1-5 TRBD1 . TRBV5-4 CASSPNRGGQPQHF TGTGCCAGCAGCCCAAACAGGGGTGGCCAGCCCCAGCATTTT
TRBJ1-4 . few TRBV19 CASRGDEKLFF TGTGCCAGTAGAGGGGATGAAAAACTGTTTTTT
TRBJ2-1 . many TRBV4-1 CASSRVWGEQFF TGCGCCAGCAGCAGGGTGTGGGGTGAGCAGTTCTTC
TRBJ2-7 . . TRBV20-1 CSARTGTHYEQYF TGCAGTGCTAGGACAGGAACCCACTACGAGCAGTACTTC
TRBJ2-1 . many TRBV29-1 CSGVVSYNEQFF TGCAGCGGGGTGGTCAGCTACAATGAGCAGTTCTTC
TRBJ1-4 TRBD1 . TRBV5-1 CASSRQGTENEKLFF TGCGCCAGCAGCAGACAAGGGACAGAAAATGAAAAACTGTTTTTT
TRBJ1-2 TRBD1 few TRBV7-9 CASSPFTTGKENGYTF TGTGCCAGCAGCCCCTTTACGACAGGGAAAGAGAATGGCTACACCTTC
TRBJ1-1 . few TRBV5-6 CASSLELRDGWFF TGTGCCAGCAGCTTGGAACTACGGGACGGGTGGTTCTTT
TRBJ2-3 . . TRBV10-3 CATTRGRDTDTQYF TGTGCCACAACTAGGGGCAGGGACACAGATACGCAGTATTTT
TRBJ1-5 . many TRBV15 CATGLDNQPQHF TGTGCCACCGGACTTGACAATCAGCCCCAGCATTTT
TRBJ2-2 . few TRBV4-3 CASSQEFDGTGELFF TGCGCCAGCAGCCAAGAGTTCGATGGCACCGGGGAGCTGTTTTTT
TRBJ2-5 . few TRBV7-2 CASSFRRRPETQYF TGTGCCAGCAGCTTTCGACGGAGGCCAGAGACCCAGTACTTC
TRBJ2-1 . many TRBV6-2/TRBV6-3 CASSYRGRREQFF TGTGCCAGCAGCTACCGGGGGCGTCGAGAGCAGTTCTTC
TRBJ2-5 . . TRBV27 CASRPHAGETQYF TGTGCCAGCAGACCCCACGCGGGGGAGACCCAGTACTTC
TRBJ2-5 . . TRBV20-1 CSARSAQGRETQYF TGCAGTGCTAGAAGCGCACAGGGGAGGGAGACCCAGTACTTC